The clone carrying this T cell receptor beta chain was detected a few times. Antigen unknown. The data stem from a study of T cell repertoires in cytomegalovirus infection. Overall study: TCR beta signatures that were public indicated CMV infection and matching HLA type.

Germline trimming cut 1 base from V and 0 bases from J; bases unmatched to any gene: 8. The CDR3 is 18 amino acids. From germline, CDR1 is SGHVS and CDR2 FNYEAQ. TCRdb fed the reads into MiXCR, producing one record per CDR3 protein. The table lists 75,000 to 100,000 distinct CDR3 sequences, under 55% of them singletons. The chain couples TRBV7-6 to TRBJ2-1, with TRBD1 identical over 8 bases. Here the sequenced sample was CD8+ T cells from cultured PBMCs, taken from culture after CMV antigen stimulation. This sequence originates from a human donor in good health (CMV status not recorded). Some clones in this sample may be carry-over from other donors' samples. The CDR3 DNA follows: TGTGCCAGCAGCTTAGGGACAGGGCTTTCCAGCTCCTACAATGAGCAGTTCTTC. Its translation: CASSLGTGLSSSYNEQFF.